The 14 T cell receptor beta chains below come from one sample, sequenced in a study of cytomegalovirus exposure and HLA in healthy donors. With 60 Vbeta and 13 Jbeta primers, the PCR was carried out. Clones were read by immunoSEQ multiplex PCR, and TCRdb kept only the in-frame ones, dropping some. The table shows about 210,000 clones, with around 86% occurring only once. Material for sequencing was PBMCs. The source of these receptors is a woman aged 45-65 years in good health and CMV-seropositive.

The chain couples TRBV28 to TRBJ1-5; 10 bases fit TRBD1. This CDR3 has 15 amino acids. J gave up 3 bases and V 8 bases, and 7 bases lay outside the gene matches. Germline V gene lookup returns CDR1 MDHEN and CDR2 SYDVKM. The CDR3 coding sequence is TGTGCCAGCTCGGACAGGGGGTCTCCCAATCAGCCCCAGCATTTT. It translates to CASSDRGSPNQPQHF.

The J gene is TRBJ1-3, the V gene TRBV4-3, with D tentatively TRBD1 (6 bases). Germline-derived CDR1 and CDR2 are LGHNA and YSLEER. The V end was cut by 1 base, the J end by 0 bases, with 16 bases between. This CDR3 is built from 18 residues. The CDR3 protein is CASSQVGEGGVSGNTIYF. CDR3 DNA sequence: TGCGCCAGCAGCCAAGTAGGAGAGGGGGGGGTCTCTGGAAACACCATATATTTT.

On this clone itself: The germline gene is not matched at one end of the junction; a read error may be the cause. The J gene is TRBJ1-2, the V gene TRBV7-9; TRBD1 aligns across 11 bases. The CDR3 sequence is 14 residues long. Germline CDR1 is SEHNR and CDR2 is FQNEAQ (reference sequence). The CDR3 DNA is TGTTCCAGCAGCGGACAGGGGGCGGGCTATGGCTACACCTTC. Protein product: CSSSGQGAGYGYTF.

The V call is TRBV29-1, the J call TRBJ2-3; tentative D call: TRBD1 (5 bases). Per germline, CDR1 SQVTM and CDR2 ANQGSEA. Trimming left V 4 bases short and J 4 bases short, with 6 bases between. CDR3 length equals 11 residues. DNA of the CDR3: TGCAGCGTTGCGACAGCAGATACGCAGTATTTT. Translated: CSVATADTQYF.

The gene calls are TRBV7-2 and TRBJ1-5, with 8 bases that match TRBD1. The CDR3 is 18 amino acids. Per the germline V gene, CDR1 is SGHTA and CDR2 is FQGNSA. V lost 1 base, J lost 7 bases, and 15 bases stayed unmatched. The CDR3 loop is CASSLVGSGGRLGQPQHF. In nucleotides, the CDR3 is TGTGCCAGCAGCTTAGTCGGGTCAGGGGGCCGGTTAGGGCAGCCCCAGCATTTT.

This clone occurred once. CDR3 nucleotides: TGTGCCAGCAGTATAGCGGGGGCCCCACTCAATGAGCAGTTCTTC. It yields the protein CASSIAGAPLNEQFF. The chain employs TRBV2 and TRBJ2-1, with TRBD2 matching 9 bases. CDR1 is SNHLY, CDR2 FYNNEI, per germline. The CDR3 sequence is 15 residues long. Trimming at V came to 5 bases and at J to 6 bases, leaving 8 bases not matched to a gene.

The genes are TRBV4-1 and TRBJ1-1; D gene unclear. This CDR3 comprises 12 residues. Germline V gives CDR1 MGHRA, CDR2 YSYEKL. The V and J ends lost 1 base and 6 bases respectively, with 6 bases between them. CDR3 protein: CASSQGRAEAFF. CDR3 coding DNA: TGCGCCAGCAGCCAAGGTCGGGCTGAAGCTTTCTTT.

V usage is TRBV7-6 and J usage is TRBJ2-3, with D perhaps matching TRBD2 (6 bases). The V gene's germline CDR1 is SGHVS and CDR2 FNYEAQ. This CDR3 is 13 amino acids long. V dropped 6 bases and J dropped 1 base, with 8 bases sitting between them. This chain's CDR3 is CASRGGGTDTQYF. CDR3 sequence (DNA): TGTGCCAGCAGGGGGGGAGGCACAGATACGCAGTATTTT.

This clone was seen a handful of times. V is TRBV4-3 and J is TRBJ2-4; TRBD2 might be the D (6 bases). Trimming cost V 0 bases and J 9 bases, with 15 bases left between them. Germline V CDR1 and CDR2: LGHNA, YSLEER. The length of the CDR3 is 15 residues. In nucleotides, the CDR3 is TGCGCCAGCAGCCAAGATACTAGCCGGGTTGGCATTCAGTACTTC. This codes for CASSQDTSRVGIQYF.

The V and J genes are TRBV7-8 and TRBJ1-4; D might be TRBD1 (6 bases). This CDR3 comprises 15 residues. V was cut by 5 bases and J by 4 bases, with 14 bases left in between. CDR1 is SGHVS and CDR2 is FQNEAQ in the germline V gene. CDR3: CASSQGGGNNEKLFF. Here the CDR3 DNA reads TGTGCCAGCAGCCAAGGGGGGGGGAATAATGAAAAACTGTTTTTT.

This clone was counted once. The genes are TRBV5-4 and TRBJ1-6; the D is unclear. V dropped 4 bases and J dropped 5 bases, with 10 bases sitting between them. Germline-derived CDR1 and CDR2 are SGHNT and YYREEE (reference sequence). This CDR3 has 14 amino acids. Here the CDR3 reads CASSPVGDNSPLHF. The CDR3 DNA follows: TGTGCCAGCAGCCCCGTCGGGGATAATTCACCCCTCCACTTT.

This clone was counted ten times or more. This rearrangement joins TRBV5-1 to TRBJ2-1; D uncertain. CDR3 length: 15 amino acids. The germline V gene encodes CDR1 SGHRS and CDR2 YFSETQ. Trimming pared 5 bases from V and 0 bases from J, leaving 12 bases between. This chain's CDR3 is CASRETSTSYNEQFF. Here the CDR3 DNA reads TGCGCCAGCAGGGAGACTTCGACCTCCTACAATGAGCAGTTCTTC.

The genes are TRBV4-3 and TRBJ1-1, with a possible D match to TRBD1 (5 bases). V was shortened by 4 bases and J by 4 bases, with 16 bases between the two germline ends. CDR3 length: 15 amino acids. Germline loops: CDR1 LGHNA, CDR2 YSLEER. The CDR3 DNA reads as TGCGCCAGCAGCCGCGTTCCTGGCCAGGGCACTGAAGCTTTCTTT. Protein sequence: CASSRVPGQGTEAFF.

This clone was observed a handful of times. The chain uses TRBV9 and TRBJ2-5; the match to TRBD2 covers 10 bases. With 1 base clipped from V and 2 bases from J, the junction kept 8 bases outside the gene matches. CDR1 SGDLS and CDR2 YYNGEE come from the germline V gene. The CDR3 consists of 17 residues. The CDR3 spells CASSVSGASGGQETQYF. DNA of the CDR3: TGTGCCAGCAGCGTATCTGGGGCTAGCGGGGGTCAAGAGACCCAGTACTTC.